This TCR beta chain appears in the sequencing data of a study of T cell repertoires in cytomegalovirus infection. Study summary: From public TCR beta signatures came an indication of both CMV infection and matching HLA type. The study, taken as a whole, reports: It was HLA-C-restricted CMV-specific TCR beta clonotypes that dominated the response ex vivo. Cumulative public TCR beta family frequency identified carriers of CMV plus the relevant HLA.

The CDR3 covers 13 residues. Germline CDR1 reads SGHTA; CDR2 reads FQGTGA. In the case of this clonotype: No antigen is known for it. A read error may explain this, as a much larger clone is one base away.

MiXCR, run by TCRdb on the reads, gives a single entry per CDR3 protein. In the table there are a few hundred thousand distinct CDR3 sequences, roughly an eighth of which are singletons. The rearrangement uses TRBV7-3 and TRBJ2-5; D may match TRBD1 or TRBD2 (5 bases each). The TCR sequence derives from a human donor in good health (CMV status not recorded). Some clones in this sample may be carry-over from other donors' samples. Sequencing used PBMCs. In nucleotides, the CDR3 is TGTGCCAGCAGCTCCCTAATGGGGGAGACCCAGTGCTTC. Its translation is CASSSLMGETQCF.